This T cell receptor beta chain emerged from a study of T-cell reconstitution after alpha-beta-depleted transplantation in children. Study results and limitations: About two months after transplant, alpha-beta T cells reportedly came from several hundred expanded graft clones. A year post-transplant, T-cell counts and diversity derived mostly from newly produced T cells. Surviving recipient T cells and intrathymic progenitors accounted for some patients' high TCRbeta diversity at day 60.

Germline V gene data show CDR1 as PRHDT and CDR2 as FYEKMQ (reference sequence). The CDR3 length is 14 residues. V lost 1 base, J lost 7 bases, and 13 bases lay in between. This clonotype has ten or more counts. Its antigen is undetermined. Preparation of the TCRbeta library involved a method that used unique molecular identifiers. TCRdb re-analysed the PCR reads in MiXCR, keeping a single row per CDR3 protein. The sample holds more than 200,000 distinct CDR3 sequences; around 25% are singletons and the top ten take about 2.6%. Sequenced here: PBMCs, sampled before TCRalphabeta/CD19-depleted stem cell transplant. The sequence was obtained from a girl aged 2-10 years with Fanconi anemia, due to receive a stem cell transplant. This rearrangement joins TRBV13 to TRBJ1-1; maybe TRBD1 (5 bases). The CDR3 protein is CASSLVRQTLEAFF. CDR3 bases: TGTGCCAGCAGCTTAGTCAGACAGACCCTTGAAGCTTTCTTT.